This is a list of T cell receptor beta chains from one sample in a study of blood T cell repertoires in COVID-19. Sequencing used immunoSEQ multiplex PCR; TCRdb keeps in-frame clones, though not all of them. Here the sample spans some 200,000 clones, approximately 78% being singletons. What was sequenced was PBMCs or T cells enriched from blood (not recorded which). The receptors shown here come from a middle-aged man who had recovered from COVID-19. Both conserved end residues are part of each CDR3. The D gene is left open where the match is weak. Some rows mark clone size as missing; the rest say once, few, many or name a class of expanded clone.

cdr3_length	v_call	clone_size	d_call	j_call	cdr3_aa	cdr3_nt
13	TRBV6-5	NA	NA	TRBJ1-1	CASSSTQGRAAFF	TGTGCCAGCAGCTCCACCCAGGGGAGGGCCGCTTTCTTT
12	TRBV5-1	NA	NA	TRBJ2-7	CASSPHRDEQYF	TGCGCCAGCAGCCCGCACAGGGACGAGCAGTACTTC
18	TRBV14	NA	TRBD2	TRBJ2-4	CASSQDREGGPAKNIQYF	TGTGCCAGCAGCCAAGATCGGGAGGGCGGACCGGCCAAAAACATTCAGTACTTC
13	TRBV5-1	NA	NA	TRBJ1-2	CASSLVRNYGYTF	TGCGCCAGCAGCTTGGTACGGAACTATGGCTACACCTTC
19	TRBV2	NA	TRBD1	TRBJ1-5	CASRAGTGRTPYGNQPQHF	TGTGCCAGCAGGGCCGGGACAGGGAGGACCCCTTATGGCAATCAGCCCCAGCATTTT
15	TRBV2	NA	NA	TRBJ2-1	CASSQDLGTNNEQFF	TGTGCCAGCAGCCAAGACCTCGGAACTAACAATGAGCAGTTCTTC
15	TRBV7-8	NA	TRBD1	TRBJ2-1	CASTPGDRLYNEQFF	TGTGCCAGCACGCCCGGGGACAGACTCTACAATGAGCAGTTCTTC
15	TRBV2	NA	TRBD1	TRBJ1-1	CASSLQGARNTEAFF	TGTGCCAGCAGTTTACAGGGGGCACGGAACACTGAAGCTTTCTTT
13	TRBV5-1	NA	NA	TRBJ2-5	CASSFQGPETQYF	TGCGCCAGCAGCTTCCAGGGCCCGGAGACCCAGTACTTC
15	TRBV5-1	NA	TRBD1	TRBJ1-4	CASSLAWTGGEKLFF	TGCGCCAGCAGCTTGGCGTGGACAGGGGGTGAAAAACTGTTTTTT
16	TRBV25-1	once	TRBD1	TRBJ1-1	CASRRDRSCGNTEAFF	TGTGCCAGCCGCCGGGACAGGAGCTGTGGAAACACTGAAGCTTTCTTT
13	TRBV27	few	NA	TRBJ1-1	CASSLGGFTEAFF	TGTGCCAGCAGTTTAGGGGGGTTTACTGAAGCTTTCTTT
13	TRBV14	NA	NA	TRBJ2-7	CASSWRTVYEQYF	TGTGCCAGCAGCTGGAGGACAGTTTACGAGCAGTACTTC
12	TRBV30	NA	NA	TRBJ1-2	CAWSVGRYGYTF	TGTGCCTGGAGTGTAGGCAGGTATGGCTACACCTTC
14	TRBV4-1	NA	NA	TRBJ2-1	CASSQVTVESEQFF	TGCGCCAGCAGCCAAGTTACCGTAGAATCGGAGCAGTTCTTC
12	TRBV2	few	NA	TRBJ1-1	CASSEEASRAFF	TGTGCCAGCAGTGAGGAGGCATCAAGAGCTTTCTTT
14	TRBV10-1	NA	TRBD2	TRBJ2-3	CASSQRAGDMTQYF	TGCGCCAGCAGTCAGCGAGCGGGAGATATGACGCAGTATTTT
14	TRBV2	NA	TRBD1	TRBJ1-2	CASSEDRAGYGYTF	TGTGCCAGCAGTGAGGACAGGGCGGGATATGGCTACACCTTC
13	TRBV9	NA	TRBD1	TRBJ1-2	CASTRDRVSGYTF	TGTGCCAGCACCCGGGACAGGGTCTCTGGCTACACCTTC